A single sample is the source of the 19 T cell receptor beta chains below, sequenced in a study of shared clonotypes between healthy human individuals. Method: immunoSEQ multiplex PCR; TCRdb's copy keeps in-frame clones and lacks some. The data show over a million clones, 75% to 80% seen once. Sequenced material: memory CD4+ T cells from PBMCs. As for subset: CD45RA-negative fraction. The source is a young man in good health. Some clones in this sample may be carry-over from other donors' samples.

This rearrangement joins TRBV7-8 to TRBJ2-2; 9 nucleotides agree with TRBD2. Germline V gene sequence: CDR1 SGHVS, CDR2 FQNEAQ. CDR3 length: 15 residues. Losses at the gene ends were 6 bases for V and 6 bases for J; bases not matched to a gene: 8. The CDR3: CASRQAGGRPGELFF. The DNA of the CDR3 is TGTGCCAGCAGACAAGCGGGGGGAAGGCCCGGGGAGCTGTTTTTT.

V is TRBV6-6 and J is TRBJ2-7, with TRBD2 matching over 8 bases. Unmatched junction bases numbered 6, after V lost 0 bases and J lost 5 bases. This CDR3 has 15 residues. Germline loops: CDR1 MNHNY, CDR2 SVGAGI (reference sequence). CDR3 loop: CASSYSGGRRHEQYF. CDR3 in DNA: TGTGCCAGCAGTTACTCAGGCGGGAGGCGCCACGAGCAGTACTTC.

The V and J genes are TRBV7-3 and TRBJ2-1; 7 nucleotides align to TRBD1. Looked up from germline, CDR1 is SGHTA and CDR2 is FQGTGA. The CDR3 is 14 residues long. The ends lost 2 bases at V and 10 bases at J; junction bases unmatched: 8. Here the CDR3 reads CASSLSPGGAEQFF. The CDR3 DNA reads as TGTGCCAGCAGCTTATCTCCAGGGGGAGCCGAGCAGTTCTTC. The full variable domain, rest sourced from reference TRBV7-3 and TRBJ2-1, is GAGVSQTPSNKVTEKGKYVELRCDPISGHTALYWYRQSLGQGPEFLIYFQGTGAADDSGLPNDRFFAVRPEGSVSTLKIQRTERGDSAVYLCASSLSPGGAEQFFGPGTRLTVL.

The rearrangement uses TRBV11-2 and TRBJ2-6, with a tentative D call TRBD1 (5 bases). Trimming stripped 3 bases from V and 3 bases from J, with 9 bases between. Germline values: CDR1 SGHAT, CDR2 FQNNGV. The CDR3 length is 15 residues. The CDR3 protein is CASSFTGRGANVLTF. The CDR3 DNA sequence: TGTGCCAGCAGCTTTACAGGACGTGGGGCCAACGTCCTGACTTTC.

This chain links TRBV6-1 with TRBJ2-5; D might be TRBD1 or TRBD2, each matching 5 bases. This CDR3 has 13 amino acids. V lost 3 bases, J lost 7 bases, and 12 bases lay in between. The V gene's germline CDR1 is MNHNS and CDR2 SASEGT. CDR3 residues: CASSEGEHVTQYF. CDR3 sequence (DNA): TGTGCCAGCAGTGAGGGGGAACATGTGACCCAGTACTTC.

V usage is TRBV29-1 and J usage is TRBJ2-7; D is uncertain. Trimming removed 5 bases at V and 3 bases at J, with 11 bases between. The length of the CDR3 is 12 residues. Germline V gives CDR1 SQVTM, CDR2 ANQGSEA. CDR3 residues: CSVYAHRYEQYF. In DNA form, the CDR3 reads TGCAGCGTTTACGCACACCGCTACGAGCAGTACTTC.

In DNA, the CDR3 is TGTGCCAGCAGTGAAGGGCGGACTAGCGGGAGGGGGCAAGATACGCAGTATTTT. Encoded protein: CASSEGRTSGRGQDTQYF. The chain recombines TRBV6-1 with TRBJ2-3; 15 nucleotides line up with TRBD2. CDR1 and CDR2 from the germline V gene are MNHNS and SASEGT. The V and J ends lost 1 base and 5 bases, in that order; junction bases with no gene match: 7. The CDR3 is 18 amino acids.

The J gene is TRBJ1-2, the V gene TRBV29-1; perhaps TRBD1 as D (5 bases). Germline values: CDR1 SQVTM, CDR2 ANQGSEA. V dropped 5 bases and J dropped 1 base, with 8 bases sitting between them. The CDR3 contains 12 residues. The chain's CDR3 is CSVYQGNYGYTF. Here the CDR3 DNA reads TGCAGCGTTTATCAGGGTAACTATGGCTACACCTTC.

Points on this clone: A single base separates this from a much larger clone, so it may be a read error. V usage is TRBV10-3 and J usage is TRBJ1-5; 8 nucleotides match TRBD1. CDR3 length equals 15 residues. The V gene's germline CDR1 is ENHRY and CDR2 SYGVKD. The J segment lost 5 bases and the V segment lost 3 bases, leaving 6 bases of the junction unmatched. The CDR3 coding sequence is TGTGCCATCAGTGATTCGGACAGGGAATATCAGCCCCAGCATTTT. Translated, it gives CAISDSDREYQPQHF.

This chain connects TRBV18 to TRBJ2-7; 10 bases fit TRBD2. Germline-derived CDR1 and CDR2 are KGHSH and LQKENI. V lost 5 bases and J lost 1; bases outside the gene matches: 8. The CDR3 length is 16 residues. CDR3 DNA: TGTGCCAGCTCAACTCGGACTAGCGGATATTCCTACGAGCAGTACTTC. Amino acid sequence: CASSTRTSGYSYEQYF.

Notes on this clone: Other DNA sequences of this sample code for an identical CDR3. This chain connects TRBV14 to TRBJ1-1; D not resolved. CDR3 size: 13 residues. The V end lost 0 bases, the J end lost 1 base, and 3 bases lay between the germline ends. CDR1 is SGHDN, CDR2 FVKESK, per germline. CDR3 bases: TGTGCCAGCAGCCAAGACCGGAACACTGAAGCTTTCTTT. The encoded protein is CASSQDRNTEAFF.

The chain couples TRBV5-1 to TRBJ2-7, with 12 bases identical to TRBD1. Germline V lookup: CDR1 SGHRS, CDR2 YFSETQ. V shed 0 bases, J shed 3 bases, and the junction held 7 bases outside the gene matches. The CDR3 is 17 amino acids. Written as DNA, the CDR3 is TGCGCCAGCAGCTTGGTGACCGGGACAGGGGGCTTCTACGAGCAGTACTTC. This codes for CASSLVTGTGGFYEQYF.

The J gene is TRBJ2-3, the V gene TRBV9, with unresolved D. Germline V gives CDR1 SGDLS, CDR2 YYNGEE. Trimming removed 0 bases at V and 1 base at J, with 9 bases between. The CDR3 is 15 residues long. The CDR3 reads CASSVAAFGTDTQYF. The CDR3 DNA reads TGTGCCAGCAGCGTAGCAGCCTTTGGCACAGATACGCAGTATTTT.

This chain connects TRBV7-8 to TRBJ1-5; D not resolved. Germline lookup yields CDR1 SGHVS and CDR2 FQNEAQ. CDR3 length: 12 amino acids. Trimming removed 1 base from V and 5 bases from J, with 3 bases in between. The CDR3 loop reads CASSLGHQPQHF. Here the CDR3 DNA reads TGTGCCAGCAGCTTAGGTCATCAGCCCCAGCATTTT.

The chain links TRBV19 to TRBJ1-1; weak D call: TRBD1 (5 bases). Trimming cost V 6 bases and J 1 base, with 15 bases left between them. Germline V gene lookup returns CDR1 LNHDA and CDR2 SQIVND (reference sequence). This CDR3 has 15 amino acids. CDR3 DNA sequence: TGTGCCAGTAGATTCAAGCGGGGGGGGAACACTGAAGCTTTCTTT. Amino acids: CASRFKRGGNTEAFF.

The chain joins TRBV5-1 to TRBJ2-1; D is possibly TRBD2 (7 bases). V was shortened by 7 bases and J by 5 bases, with 16 bases between the two germline ends. The CDR3 runs 14 residues. CDR1 and CDR2 from the germline V gene are SGHRS and YFSETQ. The CDR3 loop is CASGRGAPDNEQFF. The CDR3, as DNA: TGCGCCAGCGGGAGGGGGGCCCCTGACAATGAGCAGTTCTTC. Filled out from reference TRBV5-1 and TRBJ2-1, the complete variable domain reads KAGVTQTPRYLIKTRGQQVTLSCSPISGHRSVSWYQQTPGQGLQFLFEYFSETQRNKGNFPGRFSGRQFSNSRSEMNVSTLELGDSALYLCASGRGAPDNEQFFGPGTRLTVL.

This chain joins TRBV30 and TRBJ1-2; no definite D call. This CDR3 is 11 amino acids long. V lost 0 bases to trimming and J lost 7 bases, with 6 bases between them. Germline CDR1 and CDR2: GTSNPN and SVGIG (reference sequence). The CDR3 nucleotides read TGTGCCTGGAGTGTACGCCGTGGCTACACCTTC. As protein: CAWSVRRGYTF.

The chain combines TRBV28 with TRBJ1-2; D possibly corresponds to TRBD1 (6 bases). The CDR3 covers 15 residues. CDR1 and CDR2 from the germline V gene are MDHEN and SYDVKM. Trimming removed 8 bases from V and 2 bases from J, with 18 bases in between. The CDR3 is CASLWRGAGNYGYTF. The CDR3 DNA sequence: TGTGCCAGCCTTTGGAGGGGGGCCGGCAACTATGGCTACACCTTC.

This clone was counted once. The CDR3 nucleotides read TGTGCCAGCAGTCTTCAGGGCGAGAGTTATGGCTACACCTTC. The encoded protein is CASSLQGESYGYTF. V is TRBV6-6 and J is TRBJ1-2; tentatively, D is TRBD1 (5 bases). Per germline, CDR1 MNHNY and CDR2 SVGAGI (reference sequence). CDR3 size: 14 residues. V dropped 5 bases and J dropped 5 bases, with 15 bases sitting between them.